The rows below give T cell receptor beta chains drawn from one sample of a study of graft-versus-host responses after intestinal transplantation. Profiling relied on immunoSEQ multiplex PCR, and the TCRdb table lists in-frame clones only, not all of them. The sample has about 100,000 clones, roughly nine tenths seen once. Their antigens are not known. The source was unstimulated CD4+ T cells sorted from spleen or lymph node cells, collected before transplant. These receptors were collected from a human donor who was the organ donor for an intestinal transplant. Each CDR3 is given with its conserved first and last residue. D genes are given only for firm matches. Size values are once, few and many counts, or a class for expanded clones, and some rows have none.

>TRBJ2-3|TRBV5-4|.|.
CASSLGMWGGGADTQYF
TGTGCCAGCAGCTTGGGGATGTGGGGGGGCGGGGCAGATACGCAGTATTTT
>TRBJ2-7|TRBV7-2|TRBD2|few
CASSPLRSRGGEQYF
TGTGCCAGCAGCCCTCTTAGGTCTCGCGGGGGAGAGCAGTACTTC
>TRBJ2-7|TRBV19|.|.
CASSRRAVGSYEQYF
TGTGCCAGTAGTCGCAGGGCGGTGGGCTCCTACGAGCAGTACTTC
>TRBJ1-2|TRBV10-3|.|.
CAISGSTDYGYTF
TGTGCCATCAGTGGAAGTACCGACTATGGCTACACCTTC
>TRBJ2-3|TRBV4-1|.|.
CASSQDFANLAQYF
TGCGCCAGCAGCCAAGATTTTGCCAATCTCGCGCAGTATTTT
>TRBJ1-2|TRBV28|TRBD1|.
CASSPDRGGWGYTF
TGTGCCAGCAGCCCAGACAGGGGAGGTTGGGGCTACACCTTC
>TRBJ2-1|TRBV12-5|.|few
CASGLESRYNEQFF
TGTGCTAGTGGTTTGGAGTCGCGGTACAATGAGCAGTTCTTC
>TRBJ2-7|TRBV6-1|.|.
CASRDTLYEQYF
TGTGCCAGCAGGGACACCCTCTACGAGCAGTACTTC
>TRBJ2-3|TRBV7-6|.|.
CASTPGYFFGTDTQYF
TGTGCCAGCACCCCAGGGTACTTTTTTGGCACAGATACGCAGTATTTT
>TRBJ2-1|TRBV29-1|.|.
CSVQKGVFNEQFF
TGCAGCGTTCAAAAAGGCGTGTTCAATGAGCAGTTCTTC
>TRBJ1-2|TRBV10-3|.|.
CAISGAVFYGYTF
TGTGCCATCAGTGGAGCGGTCTTCTATGGCTACACCTTC
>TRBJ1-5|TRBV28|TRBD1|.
CASRWTGVYSNQPQHF
TGTGCCAGCAGATGGACAGGCGTCTATAGCAATCAGCCCCAGCATTTT
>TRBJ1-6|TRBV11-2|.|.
CASSFDGLNSPLHF
TGTGCCAGCAGCTTCGACGGACTTAATTCACCCCTCCACTTT
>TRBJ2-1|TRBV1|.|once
CTSSQDLQRGSTYNEQFF
TGCACCAGCAGCCAAGATCTCCAGCGGGGGAGCACCTACAATGAGCAGTTCTTC
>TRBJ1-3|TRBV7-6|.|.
CASSSRLGITGNTIYF
TGTGCCAGCAGCAGCCGGCTGGGAATAACTGGAAACACCATATATTTT
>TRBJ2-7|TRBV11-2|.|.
CASSLDGGSPYEQYF
TGTGCCAGCAGCTTAGATGGGGGCAGTCCCTACGAGCAGTACTTC